The T cell receptor beta chain described here comes from a study of identical twins. Germline values: CDR1 DFQATT, CDR2 SNEGSKA (reference sequence). With 6 bases clipped from V and 4 bases from J, the junction kept 5 bases outside the gene matches. The CDR3 length is 12 residues. Using its own MiXCR run on the 5' RACE reads, TCRdb lists one record per CDR3 protein. The sample shows about 530,000 distinct CDR3 sequences, around 15% of them seen only once. Separately, the same data were catalogued under a study of yellow fever vaccine responses in identical twins.

The origin of this receptor is a woman under 30 in good health. Sequences were obtained from CD4+ T cells sorted from blood. J is TRBJ1-1 and V is TRBV20-1, with TRBD1 identical over 7 bases. CDR3 sequence (DNA): TGCAGTGCCACCGGGACAGCCACTGAAGCTTTCTTT. Protein sequence: CSATGTATEAFF.